This T cell receptor beta chain was obtained from a study of blood T cell repertoires in COVID-19. Turning to the study itself: The United States, Italy and Spain were the sources of the acute and convalescent COVID-19 samples. T cells, B-cell-depleted T cells, or PBMCs supplied cDNA or gDNA.

The V gene's germline CDR1 is LGHDT and CDR2 YNNKEL (reference sequence). This CDR3 region has 18 residues. The J segment lost 3 bases and the V segment lost 6 bases, leaving 15 bases of the junction unmatched. As handled by the study authors: For nucleated cells, counts were estimated from reference gene primer amplification. The method was immunoSEQ multiplex PCR; TCRdb's version includes in-frame clones alone and lacks a portion of them. The DNA was the basis for D and trimming; V, J and clone size are from that table. Of some 150,000 clones in the sample, just under 90% were seen once. The receptor comes from a woman at least 80 years old with acute or convalescent COVID-19. V is TRBV3-1 (or the pseudogene TRBV3-2) and J is TRBJ2-3; 10 positions match TRBD2. Source material: peripheral blood. Here the CDR3 DNA reads TGTGCCAGCAGACACAATTGGGCTAGCGGGGGTACGACAGATACGCAGTATTTT. This sequence encodes CASRHNWASGGTTDTQYF.